The clone carrying this T cell receptor (beta chain) was recorded many times. Its antigen is as yet unknown. This record comes from a study of T-cell reconstitution after alpha-beta-depleted transplantation in children. Notes on the study in general: Where some patients showed high TCRbeta diversity at day 60, it came from recipient T cells and thymic progenitors that had survived. The main origin of T-cell counts and diversity one year after transplant was newly produced T cells. Approximately two months post-transplant, alpha-beta T cells reportedly originated from several hundred expanded graft clones.

Construction of the TCRbeta library involved unique molecular identifiers. TCRdb reanalysed the PCR reads using MiXCR and keeps one entry per CDR3 protein. The sample records approximately 800,000 distinct CDR3 sequences, about 15% being singletons. Germline lookup yields CDR1 SGHRS and CDR2 YFSETQ. The CDR3 totals 15 residues. Losses at the gene ends were 0 bases for V and 6 bases for J; bases not matched to a gene: 3. The chain links TRBV5-1 to TRBJ2-1, with 10 nucleotides matching TRBD2. Sequenced material: PBMCs, mostly from graft donor cells, taken 360 days after TCRalphabeta/CD19-depleted stem cell transplant. The sequence was collected from a male patient between 5 and 17 years old who had a stem cell transplant for acute lymphoblastic leukemia, so the T cells may come from the graft donor. Written as DNA, the CDR3 is TGCGCCAGCAGCTTGGTCCTAGCGGGAGTCAATGAGCAGTTCTTC. Amino acids: CASSLVLAGVNEQFF. Filled out from reference TRBV5-1 and TRBJ2-1, the complete variable domain reads KAGVTQTPRYLIKTRGQQVTLSCSPISGHRSVSWYQQTPGQGLQFLFEYFSETQRNKGNFPGRFSGRQFSNSRSEMNVSTLELGDSALYLCASSLVLAGVNEQFFGPGTRLTVL.